This is a list of T cell receptor beta chains from one sample in a study of siplizumab effects on memory and regulatory T cells. Profiling relied on immunoSEQ multiplex PCR, and the TCRdb table lists in-frame clones only, not all of them. The sample has roughly 100,000 clones, about 96% seen once. The sequencing sample was made of naive CD4+ T cells sorted from blood. The receptors here all came from a human donor in good health. CDR3s include the opening cysteine and the closing phenylalanine or tryptophan. D genes are given only for firm matches. Part of the rows lack a size; the others show once, few, many or a class for expanded clones.

CASTADRNTGELFF | TGTGCCAGCACCGCAGACAGGAACACCGGGGAGCTGTTTTTT | TRBV11-3 | - | TRBJ2-2 | -
CASSLGRGAFF | TGTGCCAGCAGCTTAGGGCGCGGGGCTTTCTTT | TRBV11-2 | - | TRBJ1-1 | -
CASSEGDRGLSQPQHF | TGTGCCAGTAGTGAAGGGGACAGGGGGCTAAGTCAGCCCCAGCATTTT | TRBV19 | TRBD1 | TRBJ1-5 | -
CASSQDGQGEEKLFF | TGCGCCAGCAGCCAAGATGGACAGGGGGAAGAAAAACTGTTTTTT | TRBV4-3 | TRBD1 | TRBJ1-4 | -
CASTTGGKNTEAFF | TGTGCCAGCACCACAGGGGGAAAGAACACTGAAGCTTTCTTT | TRBV5-4 | TRBD1 | TRBJ1-1 | -
CASSFQGDQPQHF | TGTGCCAGCAGCTTTCAGGGGGATCAGCCCCAGCATTTT | TRBV11-2 | TRBD1 | TRBJ1-5 | -
CASSGRGGVGQPQHF | TGCGCCAGCAGTGGAAGAGGGGGAGTGGGTCAGCCCCAGCATTTT | TRBV10-1 | - | TRBJ1-5 | few
CASSDQQLSNQPQHF | TGTGCCAGCAGTGATCAGCAACTAAGCAATCAGCCCCAGCATTTT | TRBV6-1 | - | TRBJ1-5 | -
CASSFALTIATNEKLFF | TGTGCCAGCAGTTTCGCCCTTACAATTGCAACTAATGAAAAACTGTTTTTT | TRBV28 | - | TRBJ1-4 | -
CASRPAAYEQYF | TGTGCCAGCAGGCCGGCCGCCTACGAGCAGTACTTC | TRBV2 | - | TRBJ2-7 | -
CASSLRTGGFPYGEAFF | TGTGCCAGTAGTCTCCGGACAGGGGGCTTCCCCTATGGTGAAGCTTTCTTT | TRBV19 | TRBD1 | TRBJ1-1 | -
CSVAGSSYNSPLHF | TGCAGCGTTGCAGGGAGCTCCTATAATTCACCCCTCCACTTT | TRBV29-1 | - | TRBJ1-6 | -
CAITGGSTDTQYF | TGTGCCATCACAGGGGGGAGCACAGATACGCAGTATTTT | TRBV10-3 | - | TRBJ2-3 | -
CASSPREGRSYEQYF | TGTGCCAGCAGTCCTCGGGAGGGGAGGTCCTACGAGCAGTACTTC | TRBV6-5 | TRBD2 | TRBJ2-7 | -